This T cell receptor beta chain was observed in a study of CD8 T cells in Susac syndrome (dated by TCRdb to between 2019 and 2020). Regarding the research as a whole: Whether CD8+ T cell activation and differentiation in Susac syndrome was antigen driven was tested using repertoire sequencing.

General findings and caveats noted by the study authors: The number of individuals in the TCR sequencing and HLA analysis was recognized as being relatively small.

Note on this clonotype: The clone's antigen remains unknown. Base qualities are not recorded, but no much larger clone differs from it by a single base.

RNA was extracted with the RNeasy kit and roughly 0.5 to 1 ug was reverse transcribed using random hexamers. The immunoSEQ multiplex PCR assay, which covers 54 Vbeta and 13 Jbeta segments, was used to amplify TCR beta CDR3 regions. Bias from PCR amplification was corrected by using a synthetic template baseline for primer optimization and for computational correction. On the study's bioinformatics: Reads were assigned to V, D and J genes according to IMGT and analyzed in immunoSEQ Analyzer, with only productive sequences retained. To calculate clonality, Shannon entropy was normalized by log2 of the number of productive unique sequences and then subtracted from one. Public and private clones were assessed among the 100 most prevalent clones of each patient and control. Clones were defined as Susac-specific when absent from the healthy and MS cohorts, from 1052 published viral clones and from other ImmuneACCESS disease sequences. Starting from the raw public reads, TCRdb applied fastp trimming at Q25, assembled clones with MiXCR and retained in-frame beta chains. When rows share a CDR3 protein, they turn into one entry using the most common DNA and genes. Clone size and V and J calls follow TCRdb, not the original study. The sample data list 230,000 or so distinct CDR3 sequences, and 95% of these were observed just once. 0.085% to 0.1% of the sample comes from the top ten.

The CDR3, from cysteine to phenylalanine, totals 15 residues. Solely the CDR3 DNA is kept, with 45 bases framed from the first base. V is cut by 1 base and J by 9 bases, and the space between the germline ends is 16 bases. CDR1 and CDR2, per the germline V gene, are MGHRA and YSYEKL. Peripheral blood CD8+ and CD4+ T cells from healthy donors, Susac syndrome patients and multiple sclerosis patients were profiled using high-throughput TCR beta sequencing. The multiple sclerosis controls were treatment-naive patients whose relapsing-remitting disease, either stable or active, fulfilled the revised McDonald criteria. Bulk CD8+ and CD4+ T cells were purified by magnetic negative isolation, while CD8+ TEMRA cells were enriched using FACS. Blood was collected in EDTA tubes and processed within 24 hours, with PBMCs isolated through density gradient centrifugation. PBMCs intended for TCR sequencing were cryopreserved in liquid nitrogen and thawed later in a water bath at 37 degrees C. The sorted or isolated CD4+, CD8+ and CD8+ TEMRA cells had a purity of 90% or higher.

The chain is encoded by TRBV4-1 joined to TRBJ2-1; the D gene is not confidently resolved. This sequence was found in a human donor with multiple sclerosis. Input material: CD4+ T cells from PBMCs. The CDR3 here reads CASSQVPLLIPEQFF. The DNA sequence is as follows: TGCGCCAGCAGCCAAGTTCCCCTGTTAATTCCTGAGCAGTTCTTC.